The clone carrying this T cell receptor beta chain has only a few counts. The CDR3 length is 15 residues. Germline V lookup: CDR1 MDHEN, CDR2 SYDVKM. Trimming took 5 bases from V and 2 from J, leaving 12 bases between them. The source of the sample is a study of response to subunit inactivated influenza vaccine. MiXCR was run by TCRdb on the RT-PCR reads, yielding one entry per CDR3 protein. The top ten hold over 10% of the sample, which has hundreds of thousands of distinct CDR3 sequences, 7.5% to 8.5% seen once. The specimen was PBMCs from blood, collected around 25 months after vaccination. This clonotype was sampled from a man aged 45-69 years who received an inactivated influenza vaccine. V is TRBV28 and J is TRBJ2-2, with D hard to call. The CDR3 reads CASSTTNPNTGELFF. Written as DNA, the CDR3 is TGTGCCAGCAGTACGACGAATCCAAACACCGGGGAGCTGTTTTTT.